These 15 T cell receptor beta chains were sequenced from one sample in a study of cytomegalovirus exposure and HLA in healthy donors. Profiling relied on immunoSEQ multiplex PCR, and the TCRdb table lists in-frame clones only, not all of them. The table includes hundreds of thousands of clones, 86% detected once. Sample: PBMCs. The receptors were sampled from a woman aged 18-29 years in good health and CMV-seronegative.

In this sample, this clone turned up once. The chain joins TRBV5-1 to TRBJ2-1; 14 bases are a match to TRBD2. Germline V gene lookup returns CDR1 SGHRS and CDR2 YFSETQ. Trimming took 4 bases from V and 3 from J; bases not matched to a gene: 9. This CDR3 region has 18 residues. The CDR3 region is CASSGTSGSPLLYNEQFF. CDR3 bases: TGCGCCAGCAGCGGGACTAGCGGGAGCCCCCTGCTCTACAATGAGCAGTTCTTC.

The chain carries TRBV2 and TRBJ2-5; 8 bases line up with TRBD1. Trimming removed 0 bases from V and 3 bases from J; junction bases left unmatched: 6. This CDR3 region has 16 residues. The germline V gene has CDR1 SNHLY and CDR2 FYNNEI. The CDR3 sequence is CASSEAQGTGKETQYF. The CDR3 coding sequence is TGTGCCAGCAGTGAAGCGCAGGGGACAGGCAAAGAGACCCAGTACTTC.

The V gene is TRBV7-2, the J gene TRBJ2-5, with D perhaps TRBD2 (5 bases). V gave up 1 base and J gave up 0 bases, with 12 bases separating them. The CDR3 is made up of 16 amino acids. Germline CDR1 is SGHTA and CDR2 is FQGNSA. Here the CDR3 DNA reads TGTGCCAGCAGCTTAGACGCCAGCGGCCACCAAGAGACCCAGTACTTC. Protein: CASSLDASGHQETQYF. The whole variable domain, remainder taken from reference TRBV7-2 and TRBJ2-5, is GAGVSQSPSNKVTEKGKDVELRCDPISGHTALYWYRQSLGQGLEFLIYFQGNSAPDKSGLPSDRFSAERTGGSVSTLTIQRTQQEDSAVYLCASSLDASGHQETQYFGPGTRLLVL.

In the case of this clone: The same CDR3 also results from other DNA sequences found in this sample. The chain carries TRBV2 and TRBJ1-1; tentative D call: TRBD1 (6 bases). Trimming left V 4 bases short and J 1 base short, with 7 bases between. The CDR3 consists of 13 residues. The germline V gene encodes CDR1 SNHLY and CDR2 FYNNEI. The CDR3 sequence is CASSVQGNTEAFF. The CDR3 DNA is TGTGCCAGCAGTGTACAGGGGAACACTGAAGCTTTCTTT.

This chain uses TRBV9 with TRBJ1-2; TRBD1 is a possible D gene (6 bases). Trimming took off 4 bases at V and 1 base at J, with 17 bases between the two ends. CDR3 length equals 16 residues. Per the germline V gene, CDR1 is SGDLS and CDR2 is YYNGEE. The CDR3 DNA follows: TGTGCCAGCAGCTCCCGGTCCGGGGGGCATAACTATGGCTACACCTTC. It translates to CASSSRSGGHNYGYTF.

The V call is TRBV5-1, the J call TRBJ2-4, with a tentative D call TRBD2 (6 bases). V dropped 2 bases and J dropped 8 bases, with 17 bases sitting between them. The CDR3 is 15 amino acids. Germline V CDR1 and CDR2: SGHRS, YFSETQ. This CDR3 reads CASSFGGTGEDIQYF. The CDR3, as DNA: TGCGCCAGCAGCTTCGGCGGCACGGGAGAGGACATTCAGTACTTC.

The chain recombines TRBV5-6 with TRBJ1-1; D is ambiguous. The CDR3 is 18 amino acids. Per germline, CDR1 SGHDT and CDR2 YYEEEE. The V and J ends lost 0 bases and 0 bases respectively, with 18 bases between them. The CDR3 DNA reads TGTGCCAGCAGCTTGGTCGGTGCCTCGGGGTCCGTGAACACTGAAGCTTTCTTT. It codes for CASSLVGASGSVNTEAFF.

The chain employs TRBV28 and TRBJ2-2; 7 bases agree with TRBD1. Germline CDR1 MDHEN, CDR2 SYDVKM. This CDR3 contains 16 residues. With 5 bases clipped from V and 0 bases from J, the junction kept 6 bases outside the gene matches. The CDR3 DNA sequence: TGTGCCAGCAGTCTAAGGACAGGTGCGAACACCGGGGAGCTGTTTTTT. Protein sequence: CASSLRTGANTGELFF.

The chain uses TRBV15 and TRBJ1-5; the D gene is possibly TRBD1 (6 bases). The CDR3 is made up of 13 amino acids. In germline, CDR1 is LNHNV, CDR2 YYDKDF (reference sequence). Trimming removed 5 bases at V and 4 bases at J, with 9 bases between. The CDR3 DNA reads TGTGCCACCAGCTGGGACAATAATCAGCCCCAGCATTTT. As protein: CATSWDNNQPQHF.

The chain employs TRBV27 and TRBJ2-2; TRBD2 matches 8 bases. The CDR3 is 16 residues long. Trimming removed 4 bases from V and 4 bases from J; junction bases left unmatched: 8. Germline V gene lookup returns CDR1 MNHEY and CDR2 SMNVEV (reference sequence). As DNA, the CDR3 is TGTGCCAGCAGTTCTCTCGACGCGGGGGGCACCGGGGAGCTGTTTTTT. This encodes CASSSLDAGGTGELFF.

The chain uses TRBV28 and TRBJ1-6; TRBD1 might be the D (6 bases). The CDR3 is made up of 14 amino acids. Germline values: CDR1 MDHEN, CDR2 SYDVKM. V was trimmed by 6 bases and J by 10 bases, leaving 16 bases between them. CDR3 amino acids: CASSLTGSGSPLHF. The CDR3 region has the DNA TGTGCCAGCAGCCTCACAGGGTCAGGATCACCCCTCCACTTT.

This clone was detected once. The CDR3 here is CASRDPAGARIGAFF. In DNA, the CDR3 is TGCGCCAGCAGGGACCCAGCGGGAGCAAGAATTGGAGCTTTCTTT. The chain joins TRBV10-2 to TRBJ1-1; D is ambiguous. The CDR3 has 15 residues. V lost 6 bases and J lost 10, with 24 bases in between. From germline, CDR1 is WSHSY and CDR2 SAAADI.

This chain uses TRBV2 with TRBJ2-7, with 11 bases aligning to TRBD1. Germline lookup yields CDR1 SNHLY and CDR2 FYNNEI. V lost 6 bases to trimming and J lost 3 bases; unmatched junction nucleotides: 7. CDR3 length: 15 amino acids. The CDR3 DNA reads as TGTGCCAGCAGCGCGTCGGGGACAGGGGGCTACGAGCAGTACTTC. The encoded protein is CASSASGTGGYEQYF.

In this sample, this clone turned up a few times. Here the CDR3 reads CASSPGTGRLEAFF. CDR3 in DNA: TGCGCCAGCAGCCCAGGGACAGGCCGTCTAGAAGCTTTCTTT. This rearrangement joins TRBV4-1 to TRBJ1-1; TRBD1 matches at 8 bases. J lost 8 bases, V lost 4 bases, and 9 bases had no gene match. CDR3 size: 14 residues. CDR1 and CDR2 from the germline V gene are MGHRA and YSYEKL.

This chain uses TRBV29-1 with TRBJ1-2; D gene unclear. CDR1 is SQVTM and CDR2 is ANQGSEA in the germline V gene. The germline V and J ends were trimmed by 2 bases and 7 bases, with 11 bases remaining between them. The CDR3 has 12 amino acids. The CDR3 sequence is CSVETHRGGYTF. CDR3 bases: TGCAGCGTTGAAACTCACCGGGGTGGCTACACCTTC. The complete variable domain, with remaining parts taken from reference TRBV29-1 and TRBJ1-2, reads SAVISQKPSRDICQRGTSLTIQCQVDSQVTMMFWYRQQPGQSLTLIATANQGSEATYESGFVIDKFPISRPNLTFSTLTVSNMSPEDSSIYLCSVETHRGGYTFGSGTRLTVV.